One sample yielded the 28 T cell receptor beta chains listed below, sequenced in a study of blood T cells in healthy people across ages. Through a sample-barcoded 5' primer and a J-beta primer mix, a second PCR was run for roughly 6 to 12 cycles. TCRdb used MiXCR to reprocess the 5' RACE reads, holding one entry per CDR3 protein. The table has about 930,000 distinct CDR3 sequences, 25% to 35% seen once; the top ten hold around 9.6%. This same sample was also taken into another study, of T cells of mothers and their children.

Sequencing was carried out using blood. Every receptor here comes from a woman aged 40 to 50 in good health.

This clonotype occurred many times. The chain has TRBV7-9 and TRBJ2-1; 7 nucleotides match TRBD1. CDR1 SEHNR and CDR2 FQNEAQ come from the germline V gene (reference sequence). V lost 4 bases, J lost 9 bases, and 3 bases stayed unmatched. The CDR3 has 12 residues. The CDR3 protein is CASSSQGFEQFF. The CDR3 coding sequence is TGTGCCAGCAGCTCACAGGGGTTTGAGCAGTTCTTC.

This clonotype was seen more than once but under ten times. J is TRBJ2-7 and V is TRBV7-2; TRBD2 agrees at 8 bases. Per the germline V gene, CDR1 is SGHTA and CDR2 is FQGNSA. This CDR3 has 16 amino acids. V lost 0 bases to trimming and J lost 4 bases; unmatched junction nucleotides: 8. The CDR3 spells CASSLATGLETYEQYF. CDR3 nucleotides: TGTGCCAGCAGCTTAGCGACGGGACTAGAGACTTACGAGCAGTACTTC.

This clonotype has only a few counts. The CDR3 sequence: CSVEEKNTEAFF. The CDR3 nucleotides are TGCAGCGTTGAAGAGAAAAACACTGAAGCTTTCTTT. The genes are TRBV29-1 and TRBJ1-1; D uncertain. V was shortened by 0 bases and J by 2 bases, with 4 bases between the two germline ends. Per germline, CDR1 SQVTM and CDR2 ANQGSEA. The CDR3 loop spans 12 amino acids.

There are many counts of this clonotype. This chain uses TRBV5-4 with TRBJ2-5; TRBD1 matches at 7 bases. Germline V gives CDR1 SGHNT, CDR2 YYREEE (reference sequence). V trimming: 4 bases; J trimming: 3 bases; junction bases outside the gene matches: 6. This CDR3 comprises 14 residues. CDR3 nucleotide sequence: TGTGCCAGCAGCCACATCGACAGGGAAGAGACCCAGTACTTC. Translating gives CASSHIDREETQYF.

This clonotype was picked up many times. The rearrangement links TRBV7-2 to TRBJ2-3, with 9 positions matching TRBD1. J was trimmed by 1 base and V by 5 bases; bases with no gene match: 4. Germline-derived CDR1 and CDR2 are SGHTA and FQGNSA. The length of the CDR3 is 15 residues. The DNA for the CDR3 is TGTGCCAGCAGCACAAGGACAGGGGGCACAGATACGCAGTATTTT. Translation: CASSTRTGGTDTQYF. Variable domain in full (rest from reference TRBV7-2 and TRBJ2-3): GAGVSQSPSNKVTEKGKDVELRCDPISGHTALYWYRQSLGQGLEFLIYFQGNSAPDKSGLPSDRFSAERTGGSVSTLTIQRTQQEDSAVYLCASSTRTGGTDTQYFGPGTRLTVL.

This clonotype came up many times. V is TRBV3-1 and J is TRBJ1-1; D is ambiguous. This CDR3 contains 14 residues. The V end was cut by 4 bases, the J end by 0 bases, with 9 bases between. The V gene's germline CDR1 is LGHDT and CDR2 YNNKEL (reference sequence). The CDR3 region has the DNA TGTGCCAGCAGCCCTCCGGTGATGAACACTGAAGCTTTCTTT. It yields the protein CASSPPVMNTEAFF.

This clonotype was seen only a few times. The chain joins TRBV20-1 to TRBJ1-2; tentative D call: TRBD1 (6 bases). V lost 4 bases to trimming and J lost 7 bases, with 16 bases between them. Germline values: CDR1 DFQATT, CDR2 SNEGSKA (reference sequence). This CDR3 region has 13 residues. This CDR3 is CSATEGGLGGYTF. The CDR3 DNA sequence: TGCAGTGCTACCGAGGGGGGACTCGGTGGCTACACCTTC.

In nucleotides, the CDR3 is TGCAGTGCTAGAGGTACGGACAGGGACGCTGAAGCTTTCTTT. Its protein is CSARGTDRDAEAFF. The genes are TRBV20-1 and TRBJ1-1, with TRBD1 identical over 8 bases. This CDR3 spans 14 amino acids. J lost 6 bases, V lost 1 base, and 7 bases had no gene match. The V gene's germline CDR1 is DFQATT and CDR2 SNEGSKA (reference sequence).

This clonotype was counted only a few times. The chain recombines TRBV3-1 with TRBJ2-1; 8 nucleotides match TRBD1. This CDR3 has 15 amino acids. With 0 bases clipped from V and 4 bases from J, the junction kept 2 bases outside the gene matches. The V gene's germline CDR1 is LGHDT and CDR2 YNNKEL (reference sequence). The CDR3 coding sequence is TGTGCCAGCAGCCAAGAACAGGGGGTGTACAATGAGCAGTTCTTC. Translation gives CASSQEQGVYNEQFF.

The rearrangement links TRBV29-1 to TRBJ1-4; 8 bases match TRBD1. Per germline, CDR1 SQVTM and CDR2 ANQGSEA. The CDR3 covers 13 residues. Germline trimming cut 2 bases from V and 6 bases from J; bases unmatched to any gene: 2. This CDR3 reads CSVEQGADEKLFF. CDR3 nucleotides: TGCAGCGTTGAACAGGGGGCGGATGAAAAACTGTTTTTT.

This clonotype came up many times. The DNA for the CDR3 is TGCGCCAGTAATACCGGGACAGGGATCTACGAGCAGTACTTC. Encoded protein: CASNTGTGIYEQYF. The chain uses TRBV5-1 and TRBJ2-7, with 9 positions matching TRBD1. The CDR3 length is 14 residues. The V and J ends lost 8 bases and 3 bases, in that order; junction bases with no gene match: 9. Looked up from germline, CDR1 is SGHRS and CDR2 is YFSETQ.

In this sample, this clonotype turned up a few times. CDR3 region: CASSLETGGTEAFF. The CDR3 nucleotides are TGCGCCAGCAGCTTGGAGACAGGGGGCACTGAAGCTTTCTTT. This sequence joins TRBV5-1 and TRBJ1-1; 9 bases agree with TRBD1. Germline-derived CDR1 and CDR2 are SGHRS and YFSETQ. The CDR3 sequence is 14 residues long. V dropped 0 bases and J dropped 4; count of bases not matched to a gene: 1. Supplemented by reference TRBV5-1 and TRBJ1-1, the full variable domain reads KAGVTQTPRYLIKTRGQQVTLSCSPISGHRSVSWYQQTPGQGLQFLFEYFSETQRNKGNFPGRFSGRQFSNSRSEMNVSTLELGDSALYLCASSLETGGTEAFFGQGTRLTVV.

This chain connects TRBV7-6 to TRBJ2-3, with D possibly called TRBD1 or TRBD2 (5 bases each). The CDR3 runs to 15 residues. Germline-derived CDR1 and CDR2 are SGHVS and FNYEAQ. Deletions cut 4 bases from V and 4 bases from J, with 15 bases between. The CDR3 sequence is CASSSTGTLSDTQYF. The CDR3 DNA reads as TGTGCCAGCAGCTCCACCGGGACGCTCTCAGATACGCAGTATTTT.

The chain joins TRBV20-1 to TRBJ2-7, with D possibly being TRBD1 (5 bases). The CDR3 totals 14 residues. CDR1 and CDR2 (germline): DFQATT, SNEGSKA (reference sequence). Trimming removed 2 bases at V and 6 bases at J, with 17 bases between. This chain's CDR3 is CSARPRSMGREQYF. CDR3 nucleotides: TGCAGTGCTAGACCCCGTAGTATGGGGCGCGAGCAGTACTTC.

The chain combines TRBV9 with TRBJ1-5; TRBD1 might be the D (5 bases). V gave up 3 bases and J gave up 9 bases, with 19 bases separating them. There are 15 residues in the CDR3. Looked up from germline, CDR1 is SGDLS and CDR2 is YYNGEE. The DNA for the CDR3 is TGTGCCAGCAGCGCTGGGGAGCTCGGGACCCGGCCCCAGCATTTT. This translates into CASSAGELGTRPQHF.

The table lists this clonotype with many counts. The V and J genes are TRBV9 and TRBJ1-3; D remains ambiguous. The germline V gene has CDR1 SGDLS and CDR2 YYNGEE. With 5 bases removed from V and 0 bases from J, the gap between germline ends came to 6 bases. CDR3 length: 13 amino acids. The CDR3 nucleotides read TGTGCCAGCAGACCATCCTCTGGAAACACCATATATTTT. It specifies CASRPSSGNTIYF.

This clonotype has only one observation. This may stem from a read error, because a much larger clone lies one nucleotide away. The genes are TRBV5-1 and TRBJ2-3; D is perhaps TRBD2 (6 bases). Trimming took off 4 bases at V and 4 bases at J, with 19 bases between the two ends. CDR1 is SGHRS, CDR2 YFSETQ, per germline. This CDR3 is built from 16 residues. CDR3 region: CASSGGTSSAPDTQYF. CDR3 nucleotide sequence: TGCGCCAGCAGCGGGGGGACCAGTTCGGCCCCAGATACGCAGTATTTT.

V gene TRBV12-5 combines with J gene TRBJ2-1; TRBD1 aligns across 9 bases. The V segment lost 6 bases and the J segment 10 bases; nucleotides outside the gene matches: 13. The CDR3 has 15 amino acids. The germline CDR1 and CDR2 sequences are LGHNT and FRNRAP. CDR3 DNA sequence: TGTGCTAGTGGACCCGGGACAGGGTATTTATGGGAGCAGTTCTTC. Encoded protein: CASGPGTGYLWEQFF.

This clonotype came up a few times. The chain's CDR3 is CASSHPGTGGSEAFF. CDR3 DNA: TGTGCCAGCAGTCACCCCGGGACAGGGGGCAGTGAAGCTTTCTTT. V usage is TRBV12-3 or TRBV12-4 and J usage is TRBJ1-1; 12 positions match TRBD1. V dropped 5 bases and J dropped 7; count of bases not matched to a gene: 8. There are 15 residues in the CDR3.

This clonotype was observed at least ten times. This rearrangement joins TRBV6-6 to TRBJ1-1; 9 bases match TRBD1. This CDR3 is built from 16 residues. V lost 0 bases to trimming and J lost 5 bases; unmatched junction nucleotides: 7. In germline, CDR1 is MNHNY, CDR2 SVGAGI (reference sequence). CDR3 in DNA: TGTGCCAGCAGTTACTCCCCCGGGACAGGGAGGACTGAAGCTTTCTTT. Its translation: CASSYSPGTGRTEAFF.

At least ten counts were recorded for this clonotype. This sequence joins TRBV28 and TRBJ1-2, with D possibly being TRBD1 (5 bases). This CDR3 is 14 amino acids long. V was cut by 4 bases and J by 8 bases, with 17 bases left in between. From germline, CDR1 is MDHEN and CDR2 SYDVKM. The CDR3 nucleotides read TGTGCCAGCAGTTCAGTCCCAGGGATTTGGGGCTACACCTTC. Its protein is CASSSVPGIWGYTF.

CDR3 in DNA: TGTGCCAGCAGTTTAAGTACTTCGGAGGTCTACGAGCAGTACTTC. It is translated as CASSLSTSEVYEQYF. This chain connects TRBV12-3 or TRBV12-4 to TRBJ2-7; the D gene is possibly TRBD2 (5 bases). V was clipped by 2 bases and J by 3 bases, with 14 bases between them. This CDR3 comprises 15 residues.

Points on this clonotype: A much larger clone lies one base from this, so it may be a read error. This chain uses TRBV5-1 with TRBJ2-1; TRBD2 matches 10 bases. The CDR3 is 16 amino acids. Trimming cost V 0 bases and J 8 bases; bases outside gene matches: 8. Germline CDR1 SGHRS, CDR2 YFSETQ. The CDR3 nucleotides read TGCGCCAGCAGCTTGGATTTAGCGGGGGGAAGTCATGAGCAGTTCTTC. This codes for CASSLDLAGGSHEQFF.

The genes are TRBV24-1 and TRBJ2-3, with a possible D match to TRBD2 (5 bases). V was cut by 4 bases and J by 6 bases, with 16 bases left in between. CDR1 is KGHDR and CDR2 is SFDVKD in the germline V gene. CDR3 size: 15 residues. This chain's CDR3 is CATSDPSGGVDTQYF. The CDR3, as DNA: TGTGCCACCAGTGACCCGTCTGGAGGTGTGGATACGCAGTATTTT.

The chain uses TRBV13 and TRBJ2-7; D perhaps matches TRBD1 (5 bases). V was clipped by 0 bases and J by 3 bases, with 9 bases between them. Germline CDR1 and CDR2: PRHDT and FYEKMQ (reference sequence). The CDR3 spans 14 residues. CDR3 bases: TGTGCCAGCAGCTTAGGCCTTCAGGGCTACGAGCAGTACTTC. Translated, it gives CASSLGLQGYEQYF.

CDR3 in DNA: TGTGCCATCAGTGAGTCGGGTTACCTATTGAACACTGAAGCTTTCTTT. Translation gives CAISESGYLLNTEAFF. This chain connects TRBV10-3 to TRBJ1-1, with no clear D. Per the germline V gene, CDR1 is ENHRY and CDR2 is SYGVKD. The germline V and J ends were trimmed by 0 bases and 0 bases, with 11 bases remaining between them. The CDR3 contains 16 residues.

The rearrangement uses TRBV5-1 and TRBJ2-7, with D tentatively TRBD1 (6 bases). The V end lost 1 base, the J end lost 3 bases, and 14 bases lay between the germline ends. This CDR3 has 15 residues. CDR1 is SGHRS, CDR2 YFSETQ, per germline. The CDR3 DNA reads TGCGCCAGCAGCTTGATACAGGGAACTGGCTACGAGCAGTACTTC. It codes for CASSLIQGTGYEQYF.

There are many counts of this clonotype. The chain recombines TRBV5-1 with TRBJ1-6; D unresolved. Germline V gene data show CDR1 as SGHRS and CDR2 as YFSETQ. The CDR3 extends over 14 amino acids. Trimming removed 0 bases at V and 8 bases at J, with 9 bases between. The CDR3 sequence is CASSLAGYHSPLHF. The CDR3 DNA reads TGCGCCAGCAGCTTGGCGGGTTATCATTCACCCCTCCACTTT.